A single sample is the source of the 5 T cell receptor beta chains below, sequenced in a study of identical twins. MiXCR, run by TCRdb on the 5' RACE reads, gives a single entry per CDR3 protein. The table records some 570,000 distinct CDR3 sequences, approximately 20% of them present only once. Another study also made use of these data, one on yellow fever vaccine responses in identical twins.

Source material: CD4+ T cells sorted from blood. The origin of the receptors is a woman between 18 and 29 years old in good health.

This chain connects TRBV4-1 to TRBJ2-2; the D gene is possibly TRBD1 (6 bases). This CDR3 is built from 15 residues. Trimming removed 2 bases from V and 4 bases from J, with 11 bases in between. Germline V gives CDR1 MGHRA, CDR2 YSYEKL. CDR3 sequence: CASSQFTGTTGELFF. Written as DNA, the CDR3 is TGCGCCAGCAGCCAATTTACAGGGACCACCGGGGAGCTGTTTTTT.

This clonotype has only a few counts. The chain recombines TRBV29-1 with TRBJ2-5; a weak D match, TRBD2 (6 bases). Trimming took off 6 bases at V and 1 base at J, with 15 bases between the two ends. The CDR3 extends over 14 amino acids. Germline loops: CDR1 SQVTM, CDR2 ANQGSEA. CDR3 protein: CSVGRGLTQETQYF. The CDR3 DNA reads as TGCAGCGTGGGTCGGGGACTTACCCAAGAGACCCAGTACTTC.

A few counts support this clonotype. CDR3: CASSRLQVFYEQYF. The DNA for the CDR3 is TGTGCCAGCAGCCGACTACAAGTATTCTACGAGCAGTACTTC. V usage is TRBV28 and J usage is TRBJ2-7; D might be TRBD2 (5 bases). The germline gives CDR1 MDHEN, CDR2 SYDVKM. V shed 6 bases and J shed 3 bases, with 15 bases lying between them. CDR3 length equals 14 residues.

The rearrangement uses TRBV5-1 and TRBJ2-1; 7 positions agree with TRBD2. The germline V gene has CDR1 SGHRS and CDR2 YFSETQ. V lost 0 bases to trimming and J lost 2 bases; unmatched junction nucleotides: 5. The CDR3 contains 16 residues. CDR3 coding DNA: TGCGCCAGCAGCTTGGGCGGGGGTGTCACCTACAATGAGCAGTTCTTC. Its protein is CASSLGGGVTYNEQFF.

This clonotype appeared a single time. CDR3 sequence (DNA): TGTGCCAGCGGGAAGGGGAATTACGAGCAGTACGTC. The encoded protein is CASGKGNYEQYV. V is TRBV7-9 and J is TRBJ2-7; TRBD1 is a possible D gene (5 bases). This CDR3 comprises 12 residues. Trimming cost V 8 bases and J 4 bases, with 12 bases left between them. The germline V gene encodes CDR1 SEHNR and CDR2 FQNEAQ (reference sequence).